A single sample is the source of the 5 T cell receptor beta chains below, sequenced in a study of shared clonotypes between healthy human individuals. The method was immunoSEQ multiplex PCR; TCRdb's version includes in-frame clones alone and lacks a portion of them. The sample includes over 400,000 clones, around 73% of them seen just once. The sample consisted of PBMCs. The receptor source for this set is a woman in her thirties or forties in good health. Some clones in this sample may be carry-over from other donors' samples.

This rearrangement joins TRBV7-2 to TRBJ1-6; 7 bases align to TRBD1. The CDR3 runs to 16 residues. The germline CDR1 and CDR2 sequences are SGHTA and FQGNSA. V shed 5 bases, J shed 9 bases, and the junction held 13 bases outside the gene matches. The CDR3 here is CASSLRTGRIGSPLHF. In nucleotides, the CDR3 is TGTGCCAGCAGCCTCCGGACAGGTCGCATAGGTTCACCCCTCCACTTT.

V and J are TRBV7-9 and TRBJ2-2; tentative D call: TRBD2 (6 bases). Trimming removed 7 bases at V and 5 bases at J, with 11 bases between. Germline V CDR1 and CDR2: SEHNR, FQNEAQ (reference sequence). The CDR3 covers 13 residues. The CDR3 is CASKSGGTGELFF. For the CDR3, the DNA is TGTGCCAGCAAGAGCGGAGGGACCGGGGAGCTGTTTTTT.

The chain links TRBV18 to TRBJ1-5; weak D call: TRBD1 (6 bases). Germline V gene data show CDR1 as KGHSH and CDR2 as LQKENI. The CDR3 consists of 14 residues. Trimming removed 4 bases from V and 3 bases from J, with 10 bases in between. CDR3 residues: CASSQGGINQPQHF. The CDR3 nucleotides read TGTGCCAGCTCACAAGGGGGGATCAATCAGCCCCAGCATTTT.

The chain employs TRBV18 and TRBJ1-1, with a weak D call TRBD1 (5 bases). The CDR3 covers 14 residues. The germline V gene has CDR1 KGHSH and CDR2 LQKENI. V was cut by 2 bases and J by 2 bases, with 9 bases left in between. CDR3 protein: CASSPEQENTEAFF. CDR3 in DNA: TGTGCCAGCTCACCAGAACAGGAAAACACTGAAGCTTTCTTT.

In this sample, this clone turned up once. The chain links TRBV5-4 to TRBJ2-6; D gene unclear. From germline, CDR1 is SGHNT and CDR2 YYREEE (reference sequence). CDR3 length: 17 residues. The V gene lost 4 bases and the J gene lost 1 base, with 15 bases spanning the gap. CDR3 coding DNA: TGTGCCAGCAGCGTGGACGGACGGAAGTCTGGGGCCAACGTCCTGACTTTC. Translation: CASSVDGRKSGANVLTF.